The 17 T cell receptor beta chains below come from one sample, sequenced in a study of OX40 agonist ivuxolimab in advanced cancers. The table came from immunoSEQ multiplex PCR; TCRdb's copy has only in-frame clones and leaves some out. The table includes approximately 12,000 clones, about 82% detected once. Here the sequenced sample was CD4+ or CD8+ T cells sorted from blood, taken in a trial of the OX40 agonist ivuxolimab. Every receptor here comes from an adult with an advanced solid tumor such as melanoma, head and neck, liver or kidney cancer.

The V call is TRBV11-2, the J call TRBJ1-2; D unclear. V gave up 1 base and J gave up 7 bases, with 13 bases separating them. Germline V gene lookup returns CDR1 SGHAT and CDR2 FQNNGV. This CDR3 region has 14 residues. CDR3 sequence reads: CASSLGEGRVGYTF. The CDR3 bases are TGTGCCAGCAGCTTAGGGGAAGGGAGAGTTGGCTACACCTTC.

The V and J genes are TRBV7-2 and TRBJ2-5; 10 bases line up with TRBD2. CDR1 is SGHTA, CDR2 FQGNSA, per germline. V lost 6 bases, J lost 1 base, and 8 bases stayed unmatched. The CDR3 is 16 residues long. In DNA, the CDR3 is TGTGCCAGCAGTTCGCTCCGACTAGCGGGCCAAGAGACCCAGTACTTC. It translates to CASSSLRLAGQETQYF.

The CDR3 DNA reads TGTGCCAGCAGCTCTTGGGATAATGAAAAACTGTTTTTT. Amino acid sequence: CASSSWDNEKLFF. V is TRBV7-9 and J is TRBJ1-4; D is undetermined. CDR3 length: 13 amino acids. The germline gives CDR1 SEHNR, CDR2 FQNEAQ (reference sequence). Trimming took 4 bases from V and 4 from J, leaving 7 bases between them.

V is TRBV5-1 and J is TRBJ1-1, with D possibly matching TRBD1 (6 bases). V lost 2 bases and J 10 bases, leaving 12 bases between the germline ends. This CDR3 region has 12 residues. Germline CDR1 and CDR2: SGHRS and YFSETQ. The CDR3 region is CASSLGGARAFF. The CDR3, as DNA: TGCGCCAGCAGCTTAGGGGGGGCGAGAGCTTTCTTT.

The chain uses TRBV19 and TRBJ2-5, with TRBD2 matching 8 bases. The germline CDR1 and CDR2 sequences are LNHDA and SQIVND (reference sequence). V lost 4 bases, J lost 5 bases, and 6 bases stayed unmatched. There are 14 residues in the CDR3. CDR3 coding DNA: TGTGCCAGTAGTACCGGACTAGCCTCGGAGACCCAGTACTTC. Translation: CASSTGLASETQYF.

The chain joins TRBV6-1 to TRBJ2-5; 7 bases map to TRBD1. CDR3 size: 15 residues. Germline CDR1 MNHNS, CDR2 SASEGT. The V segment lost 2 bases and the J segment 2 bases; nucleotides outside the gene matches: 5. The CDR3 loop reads CASSEWQGVQETQYF. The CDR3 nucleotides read TGTGCCAGCAGTGAATGGCAGGGGGTACAAGAGACCCAGTACTTC.

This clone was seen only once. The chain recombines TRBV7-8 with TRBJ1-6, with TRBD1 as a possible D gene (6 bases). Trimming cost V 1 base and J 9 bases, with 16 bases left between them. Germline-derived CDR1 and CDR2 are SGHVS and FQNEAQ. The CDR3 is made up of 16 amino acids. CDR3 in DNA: TGTGCCAGCAGCTTAGTACGGCAGGGGAACCTTTCACCCCTCCACTTT. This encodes CASSLVRQGNLSPLHF.

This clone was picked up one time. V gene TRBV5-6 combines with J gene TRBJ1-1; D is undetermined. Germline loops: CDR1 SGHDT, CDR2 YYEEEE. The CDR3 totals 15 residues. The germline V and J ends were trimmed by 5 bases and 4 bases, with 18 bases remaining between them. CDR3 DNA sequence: TGTGCCAGCAGTAACTCATTTATATCACGCACTGAAGCTTTCTTT. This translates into CASSNSFISRTEAFF. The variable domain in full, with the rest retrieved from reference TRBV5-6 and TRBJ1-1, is DAGVTQSPTHLIKTRGQQVTLRCSPKSGHDTVSWYQQALGQGPQFIFQYYEEEERQRGNFPDRFSGHQFPNYSSELNVNALLLGDSALYLCASSNSFISRTEAFFGQGTRLTVV.

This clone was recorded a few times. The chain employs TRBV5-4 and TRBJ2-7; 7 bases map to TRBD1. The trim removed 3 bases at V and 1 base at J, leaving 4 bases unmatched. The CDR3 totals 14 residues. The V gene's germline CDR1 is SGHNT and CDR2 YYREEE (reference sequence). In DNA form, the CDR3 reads TGTGCCAGCAGCTACAGGGGTAGGTCCTACGAGCAGTACTTC. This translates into CASSYRGRSYEQYF. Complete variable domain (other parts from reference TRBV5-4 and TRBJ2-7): ETGVTQSPTHLIKTRGQQVTLRCSSQSGHNTVSWYQQALGQGPQFIFQYYREEENGRGNFPPRFSGLQFPNYSSELNVNALELDDSALYLCASSYRGRSYEQYFGPGTRLTVT.

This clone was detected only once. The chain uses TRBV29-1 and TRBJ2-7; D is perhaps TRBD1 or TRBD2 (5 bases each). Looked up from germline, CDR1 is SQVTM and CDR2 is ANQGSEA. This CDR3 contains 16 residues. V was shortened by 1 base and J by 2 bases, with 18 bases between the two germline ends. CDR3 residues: CSVEGAGDRPPYEQYF. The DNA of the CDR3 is TGCAGCGTTGAAGGTGCCGGGGACCGGCCCCCCTACGAGCAGTACTTC.

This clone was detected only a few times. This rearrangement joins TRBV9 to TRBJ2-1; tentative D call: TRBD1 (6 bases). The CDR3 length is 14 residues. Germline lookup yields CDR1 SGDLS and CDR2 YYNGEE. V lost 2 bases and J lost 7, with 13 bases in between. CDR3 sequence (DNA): TGTGCCAGCAGCGTTGGGGGCTTCGGGAATGAGCAGTTCTTC. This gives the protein CASSVGGFGNEQFF.

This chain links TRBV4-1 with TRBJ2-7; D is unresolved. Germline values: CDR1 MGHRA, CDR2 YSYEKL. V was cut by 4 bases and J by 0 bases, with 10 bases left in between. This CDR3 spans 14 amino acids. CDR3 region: CASSPTEYSYEQYF. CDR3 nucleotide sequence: TGCGCCAGCAGCCCGACGGAGTACTCCTACGAGCAGTACTTC.

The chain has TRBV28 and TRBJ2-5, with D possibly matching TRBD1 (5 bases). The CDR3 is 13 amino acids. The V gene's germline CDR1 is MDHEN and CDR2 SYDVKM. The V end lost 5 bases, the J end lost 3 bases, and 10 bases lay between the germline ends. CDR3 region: CASSTTAEETQYF. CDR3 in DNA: TGTGCCAGCAGTACGACAGCCGAAGAGACCCAGTACTTC.

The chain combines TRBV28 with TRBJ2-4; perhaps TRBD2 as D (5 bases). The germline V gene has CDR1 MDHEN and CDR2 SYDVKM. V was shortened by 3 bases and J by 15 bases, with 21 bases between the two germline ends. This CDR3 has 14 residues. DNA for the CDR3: TGTGCCAGCAGTTTGGACCCCTCATCCGTCGGGGTGTACTTC. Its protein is CASSLDPSSVGVYF.

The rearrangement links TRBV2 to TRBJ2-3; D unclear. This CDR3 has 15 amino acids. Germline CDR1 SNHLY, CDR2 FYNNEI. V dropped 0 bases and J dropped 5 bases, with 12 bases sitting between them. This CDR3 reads CASSEAQLSVDTQYF. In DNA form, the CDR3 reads TGTGCCAGCAGTGAAGCCCAACTAAGCGTAGATACGCAGTATTTT.

The CDR3 DNA reads as TGTGCCAGCAGCTCGGGAGCGCTGGAGACCCAGTACTTC. The encoded protein is CASSSGALETQYF. The chain combines TRBV7-9 with TRBJ2-5; the D gene is possibly TRBD2 (6 bases). The CDR3 consists of 13 residues. Trimming pared 4 bases from V and 5 bases from J, leaving 11 bases between. CDR1 is SEHNR, CDR2 FQNEAQ, per germline (reference sequence).

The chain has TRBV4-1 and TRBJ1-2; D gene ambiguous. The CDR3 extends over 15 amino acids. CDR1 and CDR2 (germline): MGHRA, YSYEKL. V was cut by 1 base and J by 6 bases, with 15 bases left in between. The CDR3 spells CASSQVSDGGDGYTF. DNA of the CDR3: TGCGCCAGCAGCCAAGTTTCCGACGGCGGGGATGGCTACACCTTC.